The 27 T cell receptor beta chains below were found in one sample sequenced in a study of T cell repertoires in cytomegalovirus infection. TCRdb passed the reads through MiXCR, listing each CDR3 protein once. Here the sample spans fewer than 550,000 distinct CDR3 sequences, around 27% being singletons. Sequencing was performed on PBMCs. The receptor set was obtained from a human donor in good health (CMV status not recorded). Some clones in this sample may be carry-over from other donors' samples.

This clonotype was picked up a small number of times. The chain combines TRBV6-2 or TRBV6-3 with TRBJ2-1, with 7 bases identical to TRBD1. Germline trimming cut 4 bases from V and 4 bases from J; bases unmatched to any gene: 10. The CDR3 spans 16 residues. Germline-derived CDR1 and CDR2 are MNHEY and SVGEGT. The CDR3 DNA follows: TGTGCCAGCAGTTTCCTTCCGGGACAGCCGTACAATGAGCAGTTCTTC. Encoded protein: CASSFLPGQPYNEQFF.

This clonotype was picked up a small number of times. This chain connects TRBV12-3 or TRBV12-4 to TRBJ2-1; 13 positions agree with TRBD2. The J segment lost 4 bases and the V segment lost 6 bases, leaving 9 bases of the junction unmatched. This CDR3 contains 17 residues. The CDR3 region has the DNA TGTGCCAGCAGAGACGGGACTAGCGGGGTCTTATACAATGAGCAGTTCTTC. Translating gives CASRDGTSGVLYNEQFF.

This clonotype came up many times. V is TRBV12-3 or TRBV12-4 and J is TRBJ1-6, with 9 nucleotides matching TRBD1. Unmatched junction bases numbered 5, after V lost 6 bases and J lost 8 bases. The CDR3 runs to 14 residues. The CDR3 is CASSRTGDHSPLHF. CDR3 coding DNA: TGTGCCAGCAGCCGGACAGGGGATCATTCACCCCTCCACTTT.

This clonotype was seen ten or more times. The chain employs TRBV6-2 or TRBV6-3 and TRBJ2-7; possible D gene TRBD2, 7 bases. Germline loops: CDR1 MNHEY, CDR2 SVGEGT. The CDR3 length is 15 residues. The V end lost 2 bases, the J end lost 6 bases, and 17 bases lay between the germline ends. The CDR3 sequence: CASSYVNGGLVEQYV. Here the CDR3 DNA reads TGTGCCAGCAGTTACGTAAACGGGGGGCTGGTCGAGCAGTACGTC.

This clonotype has a handful of counts. The chain carries TRBV20-1 and TRBJ1-2; D remains ambiguous. Germline lookup yields CDR1 DFQATT and CDR2 SNEGSKA (reference sequence). This CDR3 region has 13 residues. V was cut by 6 bases and J by 6 bases, with 17 bases left in between. The CDR3 is CSASPTDFHGYTF. DNA for the CDR3: TGCAGTGCCTCACCCACGGATTTTCATGGCTACACCTTC.

For the CDR3, the DNA is TGTGCCATCAGGGCCGAAACTGGAAACACCATATATTTT. Amino acid sequence: CAIRAETGNTIYF. V and J are TRBV10-3 and TRBJ1-3, with D uncertain. V lost 6 bases to trimming and J lost 2 bases, with 8 bases between them. CDR1 is ENHRY, CDR2 SYGVKD, per germline. This CDR3 region has 13 residues.

This clonotype was recorded a few times. This chain connects TRBV20-1 to TRBJ2-3; 8 bases align to TRBD2. The germline CDR1 and CDR2 sequences are DFQATT and SNEGSKA (reference sequence). The CDR3 runs to 15 residues. Unmatched junction bases numbered 8, after V lost 0 bases and J lost 6 bases. The CDR3 loop is CSARDLTSGGDTQYF. CDR3 coding DNA: TGCAGTGCTAGAGATCTCACTAGCGGTGGGGATACGCAGTATTTT.

Ten or more counts support this clonotype. V is TRBV11-2 and J is TRBJ2-5, with TRBD2 matching 12 bases. This CDR3 has 15 residues. V lost 5 bases to trimming and J lost 3 bases; unmatched junction nucleotides: 4. CDR1 is SGHAT, CDR2 FQNNGV, per germline. DNA of the CDR3: TGTGCCAGCAGCGGACTAGCGGGACCGAAAGAGACCCAGTACTTC. Translated, it gives CASSGLAGPKETQYF.

This clonotype was observed at least ten times. The rearrangement links TRBV7-2 to TRBJ2-7, with TRBD1 matching 8 bases. Trimming at V came to 5 bases and at J to 7 bases, leaving 7 bases not matched to a gene. The CDR3 loop spans 13 amino acids. Germline CDR1 SGHTA, CDR2 FQGNSA. The CDR3 coding sequence is TGTGCCAGCAGCACCGGACAGGGCAAGGAGCAGTACTTC. It yields the protein CASSTGQGKEQYF.

This clonotype was seen only a few times. The chain has TRBV7-3 and TRBJ2-2, with D tentatively TRBD2 (7 bases). V lost 4 bases, J lost 4 bases, and 19 bases lay in between. The CDR3 contains 17 residues. Per germline, CDR1 SGHTA and CDR2 FQGTGA. CDR3 in DNA: TGTGCCAGCAGCTCATGGGGGGGCTTAGCGAGCACCGGGGAGCTGTTTTTT. It is translated as CASSSWGGLASTGELFF.

The chain has TRBV12-3 or TRBV12-4 and TRBJ2-1; the D gene is possibly TRBD2 (7 bases). The CDR3 spans 17 residues. Trimming stripped 7 bases from V and 0 bases from J, with 19 bases between. This CDR3 is CASNWRGGASSYNEQFF. CDR3 sequence (DNA): TGTGCCAGCAATTGGAGGGGGGGGGCAAGCTCCTACAATGAGCAGTTCTTC.

The V gene is TRBV7-6, the J gene TRBJ2-2; no reliable D call. Germline V gives CDR1 SGHVS, CDR2 FNYEAQ. The CDR3 has 16 residues. V was trimmed by 2 bases and J by 6 bases, leaving 16 bases between them. CDR3 coding DNA: TGTGCCAGCAGCTTACAAGACTGGAGAGCCGCCGGGGAGCTGTTTTTT. This encodes CASSLQDWRAAGELFF. The full variable domain, in which reference TRBV7-6 and TRBJ2-2 provide the parts outside the CDR3, is GAGVSQSPRYKVTKRGQDVALRCDPISGHVSLYWYRQALGQGPEFLTYFNYEAQQDKSGLPNDRFSAERPEGSISTLTIQRTEQRDSAMYRCASSLQDWRAAGELFFGEGSRLTVL.

This clonotype came up a few times. This chain joins TRBV19 and TRBJ2-5, with D tentatively TRBD2 (6 bases). The CDR3 spans 15 residues. The germline V gene has CDR1 LNHDA and CDR2 SQIVND (reference sequence). The V gene lost 4 bases and the J gene lost 5 bases, with 17 bases spanning the gap. CDR3 sequence: CASSTSGATGETQYF. The CDR3 nucleotides read TGTGCCAGTAGTACCTCGGGAGCGACGGGGGAGACCCAGTACTTC. The entire variable domain, with the rest obtained from reference TRBV19 and TRBJ2-5, is as follows: DGGITQSPKYLFRKEGQNVTLSCEQNLNHDAMYWYRQDPGQGLRLIYYSQIVNDFQKGDIAEGYSVSREKKESFPLTVTSAQKNPTAFYLCASSTSGATGETQYFGPGTRLLVL.

This clonotype was recorded many times. The rearrangement uses TRBV7-8 and TRBJ2-6; tentatively, D is TRBD1 or TRBD2 (5 bases each). The V and J ends lost 5 bases and 3 bases respectively, with 14 bases between them. Germline V CDR1 and CDR2: SGHVS, FQNEAQ. CDR3 length equals 16 residues. CDR3 amino acids: CASSPGTPIGANVLTF. The CDR3 DNA reads as TGTGCCAGCAGCCCCGGGACCCCGATTGGGGCCAACGTCCTGACTTTC.

Only a few counts were recorded for this clonotype. This chain connects TRBV27 to TRBJ1-2; 11 nucleotides line up with TRBD1. Germline CDR1 MNHEY, CDR2 SMNVEV (reference sequence). V was pared by 3 bases and J by 2 bases, with 5 bases of the junction left unmatched. The CDR3 extends over 16 amino acids. The CDR3 protein is CASSLGDRGFNYGYTF. The CDR3, as DNA: TGTGCCAGCAGTTTGGGGGACAGGGGGTTCAACTATGGCTACACCTTC.

This clonotype has a handful of counts. The chain has TRBV10-3 and TRBJ2-3; D is undetermined. Between the trimmed V and J ends, which lost 6 bases and 4 bases, there was a span of 14 bases. Germline V gives CDR1 ENHRY, CDR2 SYGVKD. CDR3 length: 14 amino acids. CDR3 loop: CAIRLDQIPDTQYF. CDR3 DNA sequence: TGTGCCATCAGGTTAGACCAGATACCAGATACGCAGTATTTT.

The rearrangement joins TRBV11-2 to TRBJ2-3; possibly TRBD2 for D (6 bases). CDR1 and CDR2 (germline): SGHAT, FQNNGV. Between the trimmed V and J ends, which lost 4 bases and 1 base, there was a span of 12 bases. CDR3 length: 15 residues. CDR3 protein: CASSSGEVGTDTQYF. Written as DNA, the CDR3 is TGTGCCAGCAGCTCGGGGGAGGTGGGCACAGATACGCAGTATTTT.

This clonotype was counted between two and nine times. The V call is TRBV7-2, the J call TRBJ1-1, with 10 bases lining up with TRBD1. The ends lost 5 bases at V and 5 bases at J; junction bases unmatched: 5. This CDR3 has 14 residues. Per germline, CDR1 SGHTA and CDR2 FQGNSA. The CDR3, as DNA: TGTGCCAGCAGCAGGACAGGGGGAAGAACTGAAGCTTTCTTT. Protein: CASSRTGGRTEAFF.

This clonotype was picked up a small number of times. This rearrangement joins TRBV12-3 or TRBV12-4 to TRBJ2-1; 9 bases map to TRBD1. This CDR3 contains 15 residues. J was trimmed by 3 bases and V by 6 bases; bases with no gene match: 6. CDR3 nucleotides: TGTGCCAGCAGCCGACCGGGACAGGGCTACAATGAGCAGTTCTTC. Its protein is CASSRPGQGYNEQFF.

J is TRBJ1-4 and V is TRBV7-9; a possible D gene is TRBD1 (6 bases). The V end lost 3 bases, the J end lost 0 bases, and 11 bases lay between the germline ends. This CDR3 spans 16 amino acids. Germline V gene data show CDR1 as SEHNR and CDR2 as FQNEAQ (reference sequence). The CDR3 bases are TGTGCCAGCAGCTTCGGACAGCCGGCAACTAATGAAAAACTGTTTTTT. This gives the protein CASSFGQPATNEKLFF.

The chain has TRBV10-3 and TRBJ1-3, with no clear D. The V and J ends lost 3 bases and 4 bases respectively, with 10 bases between them. CDR3 length equals 14 residues. The germline V gene has CDR1 ENHRY and CDR2 SYGVKD. CDR3: CAISDGVTGNTIYF. In DNA form, the CDR3 reads TGTGCCATCAGTGACGGGGTTACAGGAAACACCATATATTTT.

CDR3 loop: CAIRERQSNEQFF. In DNA form, the CDR3 reads TGTGCCATCAGGGAAAGACAGAGCAATGAGCAGTTCTTC. The rearrangement links TRBV10-3 to TRBJ2-1, with a possible D match to TRBD1 (5 bases). CDR3 length: 13 amino acids. The germline CDR1 and CDR2 sequences are ENHRY and SYGVKD. V was pared by 6 bases and J by 6 bases, with 12 bases between.

Only a few counts were recorded for this clonotype. V and J are TRBV7-9 and TRBJ1-6, with D maybe TRBD1 (5 bases). CDR1 SEHNR and CDR2 FQNEAQ come from the germline V gene (reference sequence). The CDR3 loop spans 14 amino acids. Trimming stripped 5 bases from V and 7 bases from J, with 12 bases between. The CDR3 protein is CASSLGGMNSPLHF. The CDR3 coding sequence is TGTGCCAGCAGCCTCGGGGGGATGAATTCACCCCTCCACTTT.

This clonotype showed up just a few times. V is TRBV10-3 and J is TRBJ2-7, with D uncertain. The CDR3 has 12 residues. Germline CDR1 reads ENHRY; CDR2 reads SYGVKD. Trimming cost V 11 bases and J 0 bases, with 11 bases left between them. DNA for the CDR3: TGTGCCGTCGGCGAGAGCTCCTACGAGCAGTACGTC. Its protein is CAVGESSYEQYV.

In this sample, this clonotype turned up a few times. V and J are TRBV7-2 and TRBJ2-3; TRBD2 matches at 11 bases. J gave up 5 bases and V 5 bases, and 12 bases lay outside the gene matches. Per germline, CDR1 SGHTA and CDR2 FQGNSA. The CDR3 spans 17 residues. As DNA, the CDR3 is TGTGCCAGCAGCATGACCGGGACTAGCGGACTGCAAGATACGCAGTATTTT. This sequence encodes CASSMTGTSGLQDTQYF.

The chain joins TRBV28 to TRBJ2-3; TRBD2 is a possible D gene (7 bases). V lost 6 bases and J 7 bases, leaving 17 bases between the germline ends. Germline CDR1 reads MDHEN; CDR2 reads SYDVKM. There are 14 residues in the CDR3. The CDR3 region is CASSSRGAPYTQYF. The CDR3 DNA reads TGTGCCAGCAGCTCCCGGGGGGCCCCATATACGCAGTATTTT.

This sequence joins TRBV6-2 or TRBV6-3 and TRBJ2-1; 13 bases map to TRBD2. The CDR3 has 17 amino acids. V lost 5 bases to trimming and J lost 2 bases; unmatched junction nucleotides: 6. CDR1 is MNHEY, CDR2 SVGEGT, per germline. The CDR3 reads CASSRRTSGSTYNEQFF. The CDR3 coding sequence is TGTGCCAGCAGTCGAAGGACTAGCGGGAGTACCTACAATGAGCAGTTCTTC.